This T cell receptor beta chain was profiled in a study of T cell clonotyping in hematopoietic cell transplantation. Study results and caveats: Broader posttransplant TCR repertoire diversity was predicted by graft donor and pretransplant recipient Inverse Simpson Index values. Without cell sorting, CD4 versus CD8 contributions remain unresolved. After transplant, recipient diversity fell while pathologically expanded clonotypes grew through day 180. Few recipient clonotypes overlapped donors; over 95% were de novo at given depth.

The V segment lost 9 bases and the J segment 3 bases; nucleotides outside the gene matches: 10. The V gene's germline CDR1 is LNHDA and CDR2 SQIVND (reference sequence). The CDR3 is made up of 16 amino acids. Comment on this clone: Its antigen remains unknown.

Clones were read by immunoSEQ multiplex PCR, and TCRdb kept only the in-frame ones, dropping some. The table lists around 25,000 clones, 90% to 97% of them singletons. Sequenced sample: peripheral blood mononuclear cells. This TCR was sampled from a man aged 50 or older in good health. Some clones in this sample may be carry-over from other donors' samples. This rearrangement joins TRBV19 to TRBJ2-3; TRBD2 agrees at 12 bases. The CDR3 region is CASGRLAGGYTDTQYF. The CDR3 DNA is TGTGCCAGCGGAAGGCTAGCGGGGGGGTATACAGATACGCAGTATTTT.